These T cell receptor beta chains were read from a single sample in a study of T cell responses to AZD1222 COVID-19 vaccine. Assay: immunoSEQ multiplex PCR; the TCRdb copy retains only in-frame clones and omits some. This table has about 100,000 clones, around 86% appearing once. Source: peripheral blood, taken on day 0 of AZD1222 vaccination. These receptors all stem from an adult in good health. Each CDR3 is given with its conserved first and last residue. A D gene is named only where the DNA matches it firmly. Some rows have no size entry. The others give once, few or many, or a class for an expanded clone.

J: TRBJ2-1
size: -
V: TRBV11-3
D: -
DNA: TGTGCCAGCAGCTACGGGACGACCCCATACAATGAGCAGTTCTTC
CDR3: CASSYGTTPYNEQFF

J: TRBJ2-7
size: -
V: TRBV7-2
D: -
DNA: TGTGCCAGCAGCTTAGACGGGGGCGGCCTTTTTGGCGAGCAGTACTTC
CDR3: CASSLDGGGLFGEQYF

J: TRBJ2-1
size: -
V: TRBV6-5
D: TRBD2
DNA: TGTGCCAGCAGTCAACCCGGGGGGGCTAGCGATGAGCAGTTCTTC
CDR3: CASSQPGGASDEQFF

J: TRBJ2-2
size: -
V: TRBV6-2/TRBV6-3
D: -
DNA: TGTGCCAGCAGTTTATACGGGGGGCGAACCGGGGAGCTGTTTTTT
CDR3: CASSLYGGRTGELFF

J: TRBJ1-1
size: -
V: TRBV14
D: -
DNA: TGTGCCAGCAGCCAAGACACGGTACTGAACACTGAAGCTTTCTTT
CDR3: CASSQDTVLNTEAFF

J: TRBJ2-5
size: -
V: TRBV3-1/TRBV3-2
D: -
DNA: TGTGCCAGCAGCCAAGTACGGGGGGCCGGGGAGACCCAGTACTTC
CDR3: CASSQVRGAGETQYF

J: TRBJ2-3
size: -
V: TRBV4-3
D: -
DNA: TGCGCCAGCAGCCAAGAAAGAGGGGGAGATACGCAGTATTTT
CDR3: CASSQERGGDTQYF

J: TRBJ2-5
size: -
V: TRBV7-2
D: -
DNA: TGTGCCAGCAGCTTAGGTCAGGGTGCGGCTTTTTTGCGAGAGACCCAGTACTTC
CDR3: CASSLGQGAAFLRETQYF

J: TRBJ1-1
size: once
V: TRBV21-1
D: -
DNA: TGTGCCAGCAGCAAACGTGGGGGCATCACTGAAGCTTTCTTT
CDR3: CASSKRGGITEAFF

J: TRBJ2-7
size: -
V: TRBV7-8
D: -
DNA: TGTGCCAGCAGCTTGGCCAGTCTGACCTACGAGCAGTACTTC
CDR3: CASSLASLTYEQYF

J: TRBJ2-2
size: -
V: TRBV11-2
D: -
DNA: TGTGCCAGCAGCTCCCAAGCGCCCGGGGAGCTGTTTTTT
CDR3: CASSSQAPGELFF

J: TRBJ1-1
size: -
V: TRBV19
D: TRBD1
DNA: TGTGCCAGTAGTAATGACAGGGGGTGGGCTTTCTTT
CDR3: CASSNDRGWAFF

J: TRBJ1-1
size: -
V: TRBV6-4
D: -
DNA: TGTGCCAGCAGAAGACAGGAGAACACTGAAGCTTTCTTT
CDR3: CASRRQENTEAFF

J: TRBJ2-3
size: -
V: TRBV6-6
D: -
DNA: TGTGCCAGCAGTTACGAGACAAAAACAGATACGCAGTATTTT
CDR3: CASSYETKTDTQYF

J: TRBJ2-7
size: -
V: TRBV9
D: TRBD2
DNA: TGTGCCAGCAGCGTAGGACTAGCGGGAGGGCCTAATCTGCCCTACGAGCAGTACTTC
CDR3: CASSVGLAGGPNLPYEQYF

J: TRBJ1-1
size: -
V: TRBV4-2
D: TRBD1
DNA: TGTGCCAGCAGCCAAGTGGGGACAGGGGGTGGGGGGAACACTGAAGCTTTCTTT
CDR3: CASSQVGTGGGGNTEAFF

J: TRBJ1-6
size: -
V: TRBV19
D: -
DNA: TGTGCCAGTACCCTAGAAGGGGGGCTCCTCCACTTT
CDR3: CASTLEGGLLHF

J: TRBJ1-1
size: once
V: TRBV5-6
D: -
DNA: TGTGCCAGCAGCTTGTTGGGGACTCTGAACACTGAAGCTTTCTTT
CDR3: CASSLLGTLNTEAFF

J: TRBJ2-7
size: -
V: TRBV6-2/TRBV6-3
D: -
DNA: TGTGCCAGCAGTTACTCTTGGGATTCCTACGAGCAGTACTTC
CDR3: CASSYSWDSYEQYF

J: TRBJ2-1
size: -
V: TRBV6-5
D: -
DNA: TGTGCCAGCAGTTCGGAGACCTACAATGAGCAGTTCTTC
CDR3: CASSSETYNEQFF

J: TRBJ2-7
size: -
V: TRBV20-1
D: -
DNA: TGCAGTGCTAGTAAAGGACAGAACTACGAGCAGTACTTC
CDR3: CSASKGQNYEQYF

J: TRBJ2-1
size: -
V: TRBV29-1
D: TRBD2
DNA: TGCAGCGTAGCCTCCGGGACTAGCTCCCTCAATGAGCAGTTCTTC
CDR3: CSVASGTSSLNEQFF

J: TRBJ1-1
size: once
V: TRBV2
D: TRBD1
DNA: TGTGCCAGCAGAAAACTTACAGGGGTAAACACTGAAGCTTTCTTT
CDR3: CASRKLTGVNTEAFF

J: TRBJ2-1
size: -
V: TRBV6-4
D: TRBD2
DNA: TGTGCCAGCAGTGTTAGCGGGACCCACAATGAGCAGTTCTTC
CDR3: CASSVSGTHNEQFF

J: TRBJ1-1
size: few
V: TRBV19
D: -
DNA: TGTGCCAGTAGTGTGGCAGGGGCGAACACTGAAGCTTTCTTT
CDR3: CASSVAGANTEAFF

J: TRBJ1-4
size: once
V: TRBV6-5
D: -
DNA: TGTGCCAGCAGTACCACAGGGAGGGATGAAAAACTGTTTTTT
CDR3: CASSTTGRDEKLFF

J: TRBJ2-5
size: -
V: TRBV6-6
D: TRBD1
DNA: TGTGCCAGTCGGACAGGGGAGACCCAGTACTTC
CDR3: CASRTGETQYF

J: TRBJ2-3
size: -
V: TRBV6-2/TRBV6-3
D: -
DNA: TGTGCCAGCAGCCAGAAGGGCACAGATACGCAGTATTTT
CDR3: CASSQKGTDTQYF

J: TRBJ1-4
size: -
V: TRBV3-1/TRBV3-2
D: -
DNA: TGTGCCAGCAGCCAAGAGGCCAGGGCTAATGAAAAACTGTTTTTT
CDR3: CASSQEARANEKLFF

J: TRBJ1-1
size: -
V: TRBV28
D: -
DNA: TGTGCCAGCAGTTTAGGGACAAAGAACACTGAAGCTTTCTTT
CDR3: CASSLGTKNTEAFF

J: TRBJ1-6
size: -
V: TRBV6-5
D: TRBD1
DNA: TGTGCCAGCAGATACAGGGACAGCGCACCCCTCCACTTT
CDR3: CASRYRDSAPLHF